Below, 29 T cell receptor beta chains from the same sample are listed, as sequenced in a study of blood T cell repertoires in COVID-19. The assay was immunoSEQ multiplex PCR, and TCRdb's table has in-frame clones only and misses some. The data contain about 130,000 clones, 60% to 80% of them singletons. The sequencing sample was made of peripheral blood. The receptors were gathered from a man aged 55 to 70 with acute or convalescent COVID-19.

This sequence joins TRBV19 and TRBJ2-7; D unresolved. The germline CDR1 and CDR2 sequences are LNHDA and SQIVND (reference sequence). CDR3 length: 13 amino acids. The ends were cut back, 5 bases at V and 1 base at J, with 9 bases in the middle. The CDR3 DNA sequence: TGTGCCAGTAGTCCCCAGGCATCCTACGAGCAGTACTTC. Translated, it gives CASSPQASYEQYF.

The rearrangement links TRBV5-8 to TRBJ1-2; no reliable D call. The CDR3 sequence is 16 residues long. V was trimmed by 1 base and J by 0 bases, leaving 13 bases between them. Germline V gene sequence: CDR1 SGHTS, CDR2 YDEGEE. The CDR3 DNA is TGTGCCAGCAGCTTGTACCCCGCGGGCCCTAACTATGGCTACACCTTC. Protein product: CASSLYPAGPNYGYTF.

This chain links TRBV7-2 with TRBJ2-5, with 8 bases aligning to TRBD2. The J segment lost 4 bases and the V segment lost 6 bases, leaving 10 bases of the junction unmatched. Germline-derived CDR1 and CDR2 are SGHTA and FQGNSA. The CDR3 runs to 15 residues. DNA for the CDR3: TGTGCCAGCAGTAGCGGGACGACCTCCCCAGAGACCCAGTACTTC. It codes for CASSSGTTSPETQYF.

This chain connects TRBV29-1 to TRBJ2-5; the D gene is possibly TRBD1 (6 bases). Germline-derived CDR1 and CDR2 are SQVTM and ANQGSEA. This CDR3 has 13 residues. Between the trimmed V and J ends, which lost 0 bases and 4 bases, there was a span of 9 bases. This CDR3 is CSVEEHRAETQYF. CDR3 coding DNA: TGCAGCGTTGAAGAACACAGGGCAGAGACCCAGTACTTC.

This chain connects TRBV27 to TRBJ2-2, with 12 bases aligning to TRBD2. V lost 5 bases, J lost 2 bases, and 6 bases stayed unmatched. CDR3 size: 17 residues. From germline, CDR1 is MNHEY and CDR2 SMNVEV (reference sequence). The CDR3 sequence: CASSGLAGGLNTGELFF. The CDR3 DNA is TGTGCCAGCAGTGGCCTAGCGGGGGGGTTAAACACCGGGGAGCTGTTTTTT.

The chain carries TRBV2 and TRBJ1-2, with D tentatively TRBD1 (5 bases). V was pared by 1 base and J by 4 bases, with 7 bases between. The CDR3 loop spans 13 amino acids. Germline V gene sequence: CDR1 SNHLY, CDR2 FYNNEI. The CDR3 region has the DNA TGTGCCAGCAGTGAAGGACAGTTCTATGGCTACACCTTC. Its protein product is CASSEGQFYGYTF.

The chain recombines TRBV25-1 with TRBJ2-5, with D perhaps TRBD2 (6 bases). Germline assignment: CDR1 MGHDK and CDR2 SYGVNS. This CDR3 is 15 amino acids long. Trimming removed 1 base from V and 2 bases from J, with 11 bases in between. CDR3 amino acids: CASSELEAGQETQYF. The CDR3 nucleotides read TGTGCCAGCAGTGAATTGGAGGCGGGGCAAGAGACCCAGTACTTC.

This sequence joins TRBV19 and TRBJ1-2, with unresolved D. This CDR3 has 13 amino acids. The V end was cut by 5 bases, the J end by 8 bases, with 15 bases between. The germline V gene encodes CDR1 LNHDA and CDR2 SQIVND (reference sequence). CDR3: CASSPRGEEGYTF. For the CDR3, the DNA is TGTGCCAGTAGTCCCCGGGGAGAGGAAGGCTACACCTTC.

This clone was observed once. V gene TRBV7-3 combines with J gene TRBJ1-1; TRBD1 agrees at 12 bases. The CDR3 has 16 amino acids. Germline CDR1 SGHTA, CDR2 FQGTGA. V lost 5 bases, J lost 7 bases, and 11 bases stayed unmatched. This CDR3 reads CASSPTGQGARYEAFF. DNA for the CDR3: TGTGCCAGCAGCCCCACGGGACAGGGGGCCAGGTATGAAGCTTTCTTT. The complete variable domain, with remaining parts taken from reference TRBV7-3 and TRBJ1-1, reads GAGVSQTPSNKVTEKGKYVELRCDPISGHTALYWYRQSLGQGPEFLIYFQGTGAADDSGLPNDRFFAVRPEGSVSTLKIQRTERGDSAVYLCASSPTGQGARYEAFFGQGTRLTVV.

This chain links TRBV5-6 with TRBJ2-5; TRBD1 aligns across 10 bases. J was trimmed by 8 bases and V by 4 bases; bases with no gene match: 5. The germline gives CDR1 SGHDT, CDR2 YYEEEE. This CDR3 has 13 residues. The CDR3 loop is CASSSRDRGTQYF. Here the CDR3 DNA reads TGTGCCAGCAGCAGCCGGGACAGGGGAACCCAGTACTTC.

V is TRBV7-9 and J is TRBJ2-7, with D possibly matching TRBD2 (5 bases). The V and J ends lost 0 bases and 3 bases respectively, with 9 bases between them. CDR3 length: 14 amino acids. CDR1 is SEHNR, CDR2 FQNEAQ, per germline (reference sequence). The DNA of the CDR3 is TGTGCCAGCAGCTTAGCGGGAGCGTTCTACGAGCAGTACTTC. It yields the protein CASSLAGAFYEQYF. Full variable domain (outside the CDR3, taken from reference TRBV7-9 and TRBJ2-7): DTGVSQNPRHKITKRGQNVTFRCDPISEHNRLYWYRQTLGQGPEFLTYFQNEAQLEKSRLLSDRFSAERPKGSFSTLEIQRTEQGDSAMYLCASSLAGAFYEQYFGPGTRLTVT.

This chain links TRBV9 with TRBJ2-7; no clear D gene. Germline CDR1 SGDLS, CDR2 YYNGEE. The V gene lost 3 bases and the J gene lost 0 bases, with 10 bases spanning the gap. This CDR3 region has 14 residues. The CDR3 region is CASSAKQSSYEQYF. Written as DNA, the CDR3 is TGTGCCAGCAGCGCCAAACAGAGCTCCTACGAGCAGTACTTC.

The chain combines TRBV6-5 with TRBJ1-3; D not resolved. Looked up from germline, CDR1 is MNHEY and CDR2 is SVGAGI. CDR3 length: 15 residues. V was trimmed by 2 bases and J by 5 bases, leaving 13 bases between them. The CDR3 reads CASSYLHGERNTIYF. The CDR3 DNA reads as TGTGCCAGCAGTTACCTTCACGGGGAGAGAAACACCATATATTTT.

The V and J genes are TRBV5-1 and TRBJ1-2; TRBD1 aligns across 7 bases. Germline V gives CDR1 SGHRS, CDR2 YFSETQ. This CDR3 region has 14 residues. V lost 4 bases to trimming and J lost 8 bases; unmatched junction nucleotides: 11. In DNA, the CDR3 is TGCGCCAGCAGCACAGACAGGGCTGGAAGCGGCTACACCTTC. Encoded protein: CASSTDRAGSGYTF.

Written as DNA, the CDR3 is TGTGCCAGCAGCCACAGCGGGGGGTCCGAGCAGTACTTC. Its translation: CASSHSGGSEQYF. This chain connects TRBV11-2 to TRBJ2-7, with 9 positions matching TRBD2. J lost 6 bases, V lost 5 bases, and 5 bases had no gene match. This CDR3 is 13 amino acids long. The germline V gene has CDR1 SGHAT and CDR2 FQNNGV.

The chain couples TRBV30 to TRBJ2-1; perhaps TRBD1 as D (6 bases). Deletions cut 4 bases from V and 9 bases from J, with 19 bases between. Germline lookup yields CDR1 GTSNPN and CDR2 SVGIG (reference sequence). This CDR3 contains 14 residues. The CDR3 here is CAWTWKGSRGEQFF. CDR3 nucleotide sequence: TGTGCCTGGACTTGGAAGGGGTCCAGGGGTGAGCAGTTCTTC.

V gene TRBV11-2 combines with J gene TRBJ1-5; D uncertain. The length of the CDR3 is 13 residues. The V end lost 5 bases, the J end lost 5 bases, and 10 bases lay between the germline ends. Germline V gene sequence: CDR1 SGHAT, CDR2 FQNNGV. CDR3 sequence: CASSPYFDQPQHF. DNA for the CDR3: TGTGCCAGCAGCCCCTACTTCGATCAGCCCCAGCATTTT.

The chain employs TRBV24-1 and TRBJ2-5; no reliable D call. The ends were cut back, 3 bases at V and 7 bases at J, with 11 bases in the middle. Germline-derived CDR1 and CDR2 are KGHDR and SFDVKD. The CDR3 is 13 residues long. CDR3 loop: CATSDAALGTQYF. CDR3 nucleotide sequence: TGTGCCACCAGTGATGCGGCCCTAGGGACCCAGTACTTC.

The V gene is TRBV6-6, the J gene TRBJ1-2, with D tentatively TRBD1 (5 bases). Germline assignment: CDR1 MNHNY and CDR2 SVGAGI (reference sequence). This CDR3 is 14 amino acids long. V lost 5 bases and J 0 bases, leaving 10 bases between the germline ends. CDR3 region: CASSDSPANYGYTF. The CDR3 DNA reads as TGTGCCAGCAGTGACAGCCCAGCTAACTATGGCTACACCTTC.

This chain uses TRBV5-1 with TRBJ2-3; TRBD2 matches at 9 bases. The CDR3 loop spans 15 amino acids. V was pared by 2 bases and J by 2 bases, with 3 bases of the junction left unmatched. The germline V gene has CDR1 SGHRS and CDR2 YFSETQ. CDR3 DNA sequence: TGCGCCAGCAGCTTCCCTAGCGGGGTCACAGATACGCAGTATTTT. It is translated as CASSFPSGVTDTQYF.

V is TRBV25-1 and J is TRBJ1-4, with 9 nucleotides matching TRBD1. The trim removed 4 bases at V and 3 bases at J, leaving 3 bases unmatched. The V gene's germline CDR1 is MGHDK and CDR2 SYGVNS. The CDR3 has 15 amino acids. Here the CDR3 reads CASSGTGGPNEKLFF. CDR3 bases: TGTGCCAGCAGTGGAACAGGGGGCCCTAATGAAAAACTGTTTTTT.

This rearrangement joins TRBV7-8 to TRBJ1-5; no clear D. This CDR3 is built from 15 residues. The germline CDR1 and CDR2 sequences are SGHVS and FQNEAQ. Trimming took off 1 base at V and 6 bases at J, with 13 bases between the two ends. CDR3 region: CASSLGFGVVQPQHF. The CDR3 coding sequence is TGTGCCAGCAGCTTAGGATTCGGGGTGGTTCAGCCCCAGCATTTT. Supplemented by reference TRBV7-8 and TRBJ1-5, the full variable domain reads GAGVSQSPRYKVAKRGQDVALRCDPISGHVSLFWYQQALGQGPEFLTYFQNEAQLDKSGLPSDRFFAERPEGSVSTLKIQRTQQEDSAVYLCASSLGFGVVQPQHFGDGTRLSIL.

V gene TRBV11-3 combines with J gene TRBJ1-2, with TRBD1 identical over 8 bases. This CDR3 region has 16 residues. Germline-derived CDR1 and CDR2 are SGHNT and YENEEA. V lost 3 bases and J lost 3; bases outside the gene matches: 9. The CDR3 DNA is TGTGCCAGCAGCTTTGGAGGGACAGGTCCAGACTATGGCTACACCTTC. Its protein product is CASSFGGTGPDYGYTF.

The rearrangement joins TRBV5-1 to TRBJ2-5; possibly TRBD1 for D (5 bases). In germline, CDR1 is SGHRS, CDR2 YFSETQ. The CDR3 is made up of 14 amino acids. V lost 0 bases, J lost 5 bases, and 11 bases lay in between. CDR3 in amino acids: CASSLAGIGETQYF. Written as DNA, the CDR3 is TGCGCCAGCAGCTTGGCAGGGATTGGGGAGACCCAGTACTTC.

For the CDR3, the DNA is TGTGCCAGCTCGCCGGGACGGACTAGCGGGGGGGCCGCAGATACGCAGTATTTT. Protein sequence: CASSPGRTSGGAADTQYF. The chain recombines TRBV18 with TRBJ2-3; 15 bases agree with TRBD2. With V trimmed by 6 bases and J by 4 bases, 11 bases remained unmatched. Germline V CDR1 and CDR2: KGHSH, LQKENI. This CDR3 comprises 18 residues.

V and J are TRBV6-1 and TRBJ1-2; D is unresolved. Germline-derived CDR1 and CDR2 are MNHNS and SASEGT. This CDR3 region has 14 residues. Trimming took off 3 bases at V and 0 bases at J, with 8 bases between the two ends. CDR3 bases: TGTGCCAGCAGTGAGTCGGGGACTAACTATGGCTACACCTTC. It yields the protein CASSESGTNYGYTF.

The rearrangement uses TRBV11-2 and TRBJ2-4, with D maybe TRBD2 (5 bases). The CDR3 has 14 amino acids. Looked up from germline, CDR1 is SGHAT and CDR2 is FQNNGV. V was trimmed by 4 bases and J by 4 bases, leaving 11 bases between them. The CDR3 nucleotides are TGTGCCAGCAGCTATGCGGGTGGGAAAAACATTCAGTACTTC. Amino acid sequence: CASSYAGGKNIQYF. The entire variable domain, with the rest obtained from reference TRBV11-2 and TRBJ2-4, is as follows: EAGVAQSPRYKIIEKRQSVAFWCNPISGHATLYWYQQILGQGPKLLIQFQNNGVVDDSQLPKDRFSAERLKGVDSTLKIQPAKLEDSAVYLCASSYAGGKNIQYFGAGTRLSVL.

The chain employs TRBV7-3 and TRBJ2-1; 8 nucleotides line up with TRBD2. The ends lost 1 base at V and 7 bases at J; junction bases unmatched: 6. The CDR3 totals 15 residues. Germline V gene data show CDR1 as SGHTA and CDR2 as FQGTGA. CDR3 residues: CASSLIPLAANEQFF. The CDR3 DNA sequence: TGTGCCAGCAGCTTAATCCCACTAGCGGCGAATGAGCAGTTCTTC.

This clone was observed a few times. CDR3 bases: TGTGCCAGCAGTGGACAGGGATCCGGGGAGCTGTTTTTT. Translation: CASSGQGSGELFF. This chain uses TRBV12-3 or TRBV12-4 with TRBJ2-2, with 8 bases fitting TRBD1. V dropped 5 bases and J dropped 6; count of bases not matched to a gene: 2. This CDR3 is 13 amino acids long.